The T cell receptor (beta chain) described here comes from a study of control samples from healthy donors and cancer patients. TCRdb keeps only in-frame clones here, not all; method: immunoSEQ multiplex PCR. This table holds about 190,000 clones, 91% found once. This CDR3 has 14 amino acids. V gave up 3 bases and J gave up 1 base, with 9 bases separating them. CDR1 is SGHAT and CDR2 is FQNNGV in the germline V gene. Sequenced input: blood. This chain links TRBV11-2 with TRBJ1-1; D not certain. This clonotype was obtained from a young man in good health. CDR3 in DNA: TGTGCCAGCAGCTTTTTGCAAGAGAACACTGAAGCTTTCTTT. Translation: CASSFLQENTEAFF. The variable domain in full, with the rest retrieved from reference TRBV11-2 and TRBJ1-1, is EAGVAQSPRYKIIEKRQSVAFWCNPISGHATLYWYQQILGQGPKLLIQFQNNGVVDDSQLPKDRFSAERLKGVDSTLKIQPAKLEDSAVYLCASSFLQENTEAFFGQGTRLTVV.